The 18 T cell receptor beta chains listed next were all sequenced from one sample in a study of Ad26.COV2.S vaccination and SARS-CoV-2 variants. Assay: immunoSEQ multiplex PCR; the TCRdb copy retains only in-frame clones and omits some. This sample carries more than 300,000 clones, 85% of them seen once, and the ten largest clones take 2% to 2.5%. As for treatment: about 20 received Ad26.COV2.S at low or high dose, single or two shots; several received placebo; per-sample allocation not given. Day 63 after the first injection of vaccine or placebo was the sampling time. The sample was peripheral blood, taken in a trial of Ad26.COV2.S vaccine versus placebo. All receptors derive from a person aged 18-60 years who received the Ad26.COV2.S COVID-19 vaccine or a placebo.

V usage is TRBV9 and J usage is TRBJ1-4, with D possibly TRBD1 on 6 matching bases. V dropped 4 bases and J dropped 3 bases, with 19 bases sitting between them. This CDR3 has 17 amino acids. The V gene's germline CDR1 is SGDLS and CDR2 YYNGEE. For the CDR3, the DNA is TGTGCCAGCAGCCCGGGGGCCTCGAGGGCGGCTAATGAAAAACTGTTTTTT. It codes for CASSPGASRAANEKLFF.

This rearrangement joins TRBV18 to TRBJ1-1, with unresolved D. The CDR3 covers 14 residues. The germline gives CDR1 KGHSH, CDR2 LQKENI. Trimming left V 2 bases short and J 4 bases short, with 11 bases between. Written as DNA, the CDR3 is TGTGCCAGCTCACCAGACCCGACGGGCACTGAAGCTTTCTTT. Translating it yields CASSPDPTGTEAFF.

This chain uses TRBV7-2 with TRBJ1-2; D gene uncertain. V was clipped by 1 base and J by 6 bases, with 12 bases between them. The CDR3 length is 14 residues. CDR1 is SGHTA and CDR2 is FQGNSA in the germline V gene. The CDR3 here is CASSLEVQVDGYTF. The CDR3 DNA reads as TGTGCCAGCAGCTTAGAGGTGCAAGTCGATGGCTACACCTTC.

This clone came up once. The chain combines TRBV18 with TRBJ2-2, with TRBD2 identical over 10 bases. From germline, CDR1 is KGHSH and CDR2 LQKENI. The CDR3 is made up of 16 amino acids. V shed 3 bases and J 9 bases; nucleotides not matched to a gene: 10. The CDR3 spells CASSPPSGGVHRELFF. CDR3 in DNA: TGTGCCAGCTCACCGCCGAGCGGGGGGGTTCACCGGGAGCTGTTTTTT.

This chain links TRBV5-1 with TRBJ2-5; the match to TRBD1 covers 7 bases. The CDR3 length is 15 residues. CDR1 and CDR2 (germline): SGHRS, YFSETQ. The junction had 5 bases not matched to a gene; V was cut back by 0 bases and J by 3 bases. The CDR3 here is CASSLVPGQEETQYF. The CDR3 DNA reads TGCGCCAGCAGCTTGGTACCAGGACAGGAAGAGACCCAGTACTTC.

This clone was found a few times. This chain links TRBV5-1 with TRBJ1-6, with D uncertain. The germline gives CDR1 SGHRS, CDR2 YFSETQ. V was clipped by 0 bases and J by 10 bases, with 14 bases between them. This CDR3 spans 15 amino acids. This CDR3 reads CASSLASADQSPLHF. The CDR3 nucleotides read TGCGCCAGCAGCTTGGCGTCAGCAGACCAATCACCCCTCCACTTT.

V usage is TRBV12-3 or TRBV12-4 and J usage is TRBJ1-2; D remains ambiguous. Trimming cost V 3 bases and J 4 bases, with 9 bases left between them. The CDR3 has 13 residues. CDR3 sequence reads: CASSLSGSYGYTF. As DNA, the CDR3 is TGTGCCAGCAGTTTGTCGGGGTCCTATGGCTACACCTTC.

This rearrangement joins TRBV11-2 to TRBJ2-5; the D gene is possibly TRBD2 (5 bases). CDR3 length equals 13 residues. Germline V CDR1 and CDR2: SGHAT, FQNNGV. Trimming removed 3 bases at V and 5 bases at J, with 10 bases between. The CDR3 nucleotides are TGTGCCAGCAGCTTGAATAGCGCGGAGACCCAGTACTTC. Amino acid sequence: CASSLNSAETQYF.

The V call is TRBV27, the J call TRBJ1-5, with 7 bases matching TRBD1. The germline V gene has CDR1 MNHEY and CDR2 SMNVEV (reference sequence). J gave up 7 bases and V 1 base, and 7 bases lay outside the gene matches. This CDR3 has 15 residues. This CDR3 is CASSLWATGSQPQHF. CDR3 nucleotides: TGTGCCAGCAGTTTATGGGCGACAGGGTCGCAGCCCCAGCATTTT.

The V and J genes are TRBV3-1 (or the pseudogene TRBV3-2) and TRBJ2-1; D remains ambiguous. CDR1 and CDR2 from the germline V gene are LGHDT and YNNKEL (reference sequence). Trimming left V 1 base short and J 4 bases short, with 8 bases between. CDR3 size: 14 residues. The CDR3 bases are TGTGCCAGCAGCCAAGGCACCGGGTACAATGAGCAGTTCTTC. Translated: CASSQGTGYNEQFF.

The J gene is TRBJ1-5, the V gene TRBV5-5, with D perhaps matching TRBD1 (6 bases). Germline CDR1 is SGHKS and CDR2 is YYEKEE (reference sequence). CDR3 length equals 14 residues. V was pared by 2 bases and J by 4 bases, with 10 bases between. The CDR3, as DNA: TGTGCCAGCAGCTTACAGGGTTGGAATCAGCCCCAGCATTTT. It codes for CASSLQGWNQPQHF.

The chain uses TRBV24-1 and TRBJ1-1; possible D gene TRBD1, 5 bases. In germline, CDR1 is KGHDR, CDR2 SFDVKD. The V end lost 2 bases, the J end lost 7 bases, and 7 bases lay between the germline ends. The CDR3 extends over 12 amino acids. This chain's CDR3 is CATSDWGGEAFF. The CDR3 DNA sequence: TGTGCCACCAGTGATTGGGGGGGTGAAGCTTTCTTT.

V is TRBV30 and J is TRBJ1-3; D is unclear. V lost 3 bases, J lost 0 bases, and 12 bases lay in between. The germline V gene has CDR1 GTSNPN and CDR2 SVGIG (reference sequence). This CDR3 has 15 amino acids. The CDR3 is CAWRDFTSSGNTIYF. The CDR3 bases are TGTGCCTGGAGGGACTTTACGAGCTCTGGAAACACCATATATTTT.

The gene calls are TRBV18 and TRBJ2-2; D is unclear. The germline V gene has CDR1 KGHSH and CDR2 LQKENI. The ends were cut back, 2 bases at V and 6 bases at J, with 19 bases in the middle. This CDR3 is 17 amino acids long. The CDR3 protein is CASSPSLTGFYPGELFF. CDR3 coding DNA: TGTGCCAGCTCACCATCTCTAACGGGCTTTTATCCCGGGGAGCTGTTTTTT.

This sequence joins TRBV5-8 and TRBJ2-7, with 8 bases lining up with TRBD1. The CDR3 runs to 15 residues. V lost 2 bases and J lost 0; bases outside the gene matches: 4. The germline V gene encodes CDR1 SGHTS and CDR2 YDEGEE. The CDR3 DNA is TGTGCCAGCAGCTTCAGGGGGCAGAGCTCCTACGAGCAGTACTTC. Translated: CASSFRGQSSYEQYF. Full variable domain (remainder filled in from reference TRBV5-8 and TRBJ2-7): EAGVTQSPTHLIKTRGQQATLRCSPISGHTSVYWYQQALGLGLQFLLWYDEGEERNRGNFPPRFSGRQFPNYSSELNVNALELEDSALYLCASSFRGQSSYEQYFGPGTRLTVT.

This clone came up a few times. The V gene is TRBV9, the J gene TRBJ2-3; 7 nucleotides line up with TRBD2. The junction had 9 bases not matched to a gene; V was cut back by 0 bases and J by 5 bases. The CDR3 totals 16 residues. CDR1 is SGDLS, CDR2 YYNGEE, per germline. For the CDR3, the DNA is TGTGCCAGCAGCGTAGATGGAGGGACTACGGGAGATACGCAGTATTTT. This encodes CASSVDGGTTGDTQYF.

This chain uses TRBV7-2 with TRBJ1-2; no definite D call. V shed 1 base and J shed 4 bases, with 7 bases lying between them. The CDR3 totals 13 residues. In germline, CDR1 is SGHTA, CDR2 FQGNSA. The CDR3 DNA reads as TGTGCCAGCAGCTTAGAGGAGATCTATGGCTACACCTTC. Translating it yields CASSLEEIYGYTF.

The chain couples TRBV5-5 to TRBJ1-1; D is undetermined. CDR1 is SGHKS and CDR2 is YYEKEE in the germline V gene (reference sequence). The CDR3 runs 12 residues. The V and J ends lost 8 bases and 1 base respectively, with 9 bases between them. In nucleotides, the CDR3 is TGTGCCAGTGGTAGGCAGAACACTGAAGCTTTCTTT. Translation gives CASGRQNTEAFF.